Listed below are T cell receptor beta chains from one sample, sequenced in a study of blood T cell repertoires in COVID-19. Using immunoSEQ multiplex PCR, the repertoire was profiled, and TCRdb retains in-frame clones only, with some absent. The repertoire holds roughly 320,000 clones, with about 87% as singletons. Sequences were obtained from peripheral blood. Source of these receptors: a man between 65 and 80 years old with acute or convalescent COVID-19. Each CDR3 is given with its conserved first and last residue. D genes are given only for firm matches. Size is omitted from some rows. Given values are once, few, many or a class for expanded clones.

CDR3 DNA: TGTGCCAGCAGCCAAGGCTTCGAGGACAGCGGGACCTACAATGAGCAGTTCTTC; CDR3 protein: CASSQGFEDSGTYNEQFF; V gene: TRBV3-1/TRBV3-2; J gene: TRBJ2-1; D gene: NA; clone size: once
CDR3 DNA: TGTGCCAGCAGCTTAGGGAATAATTTCGGGCTAGCGGGCAATGAGCAGTTCTTC; CDR3 protein: CASSLGNNFGLAGNEQFF; V gene: TRBV11-3; J gene: TRBJ2-1; D gene: TRBD2; clone size: once
CDR3 DNA: TGTGCCTGGAGTGTAGGCGGGGGGGGAGAGACCCAGTACTTC; CDR3 protein: CAWSVGGGGETQYF; V gene: TRBV30; J gene: TRBJ2-5; D gene: TRBD2; clone size: NA
CDR3 DNA: TGTGCCAGCACAACAGGGGCCAGCAATCAGCCCCAGCATTTT; CDR3 protein: CASTTGASNQPQHF; V gene: TRBV2; J gene: TRBJ1-5; D gene: TRBD1; clone size: NA
CDR3 DNA: TGTGCCAGCAGCTCAAAACGACAGGATTCACCCCTCCACTTT; CDR3 protein: CASSSKRQDSPLHF; V gene: TRBV7-9; J gene: TRBJ1-6; D gene: NA; clone size: NA
CDR3 DNA: TGTGCCTGGAGCGCTGACAGAAACACTGAAGCTTTCTTT; CDR3 protein: CAWSADRNTEAFF; V gene: TRBV30; J gene: TRBJ1-1; D gene: NA; clone size: NA
CDR3 DNA: TGTGCCAGCAGCTTGGTTGTCAGGCTCATTACCGAGCAGTACTTC; CDR3 protein: CASSLVVRLITEQYF; V gene: TRBV5-5; J gene: TRBJ2-7; D gene: NA; clone size: NA
CDR3 DNA: TGTGCCAGCAGCCTTTCGAGGACATTTTACAATGAGCAGTTCTTC; CDR3 protein: CASSLSRTFYNEQFF; V gene: TRBV2; J gene: TRBJ2-1; D gene: NA; clone size: NA
CDR3 DNA: TGTGCCAGCAGTTACGGACAGGGTGGCCACTACACCTTC; CDR3 protein: CASSYGQGGHYTF; V gene: TRBV6-5; J gene: TRBJ1-2; D gene: TRBD1; clone size: once
CDR3 DNA: TGCAGCGTTGAAGTGGCTAGCGGGATCGAGCAGTTCTTC; CDR3 protein: CSVEVASGIEQFF; V gene: TRBV29-1; J gene: TRBJ2-1; D gene: TRBD2; clone size: NA
CDR3 DNA: TGTGCCAGCGGACAGGTCGGGGAGACCCAGTACTTC; CDR3 protein: CASGQVGETQYF; V gene: TRBV12-3/TRBV12-4; J gene: TRBJ2-5; D gene: TRBD1; clone size: NA
CDR3 DNA: TGTGCCAGCAGCTCCGGTAGGGGGGGAGTGGCCTACGAGCAGTACTTC; CDR3 protein: CASSSGRGGVAYEQYF; V gene: TRBV7-6; J gene: TRBJ2-7; D gene: NA; clone size: NA
CDR3 DNA: TGTGCCAGCAGTGAAGAGGCGGGTAGCTCCTACGAGCAGTACTTC; CDR3 protein: CASSEEAGSSYEQYF; V gene: TRBV6-1; J gene: TRBJ2-7; D gene: NA; clone size: medium-sized
CDR3 DNA: TGTGCCAGCAGCCTTGGGCTAGAGACCCAGTACTTC; CDR3 protein: CASSLGLETQYF; V gene: TRBV11-2; J gene: TRBJ2-5; D gene: NA; clone size: NA
CDR3 DNA: TGTGCCAGCAGCGCCGGACTGGCCAATCAGCCCCAGCATTTT; CDR3 protein: CASSAGLANQPQHF; V gene: TRBV9; J gene: TRBJ1-5; D gene: NA; clone size: NA
CDR3 DNA: TGTGCCAGCAGCCACGGACAGGGGAGGACTGAAGCTTTCTTT; CDR3 protein: CASSHGQGRTEAFF; V gene: TRBV3-1/TRBV3-2; J gene: TRBJ1-1; D gene: TRBD1; clone size: NA
CDR3 DNA: TGTGCCTGGAGCATTCCGGGACAGGGATACTATGGCTACACCTTC; CDR3 protein: CAWSIPGQGYYGYTF; V gene: TRBV30; J gene: TRBJ1-2; D gene: TRBD1; clone size: NA
CDR3 DNA: TGCGCCAGCAGCCAGGGGGGGCTTAACTCTGGAAACACCATATATTTT; CDR3 protein: CASSQGGLNSGNTIYF; V gene: TRBV4-1; J gene: TRBJ1-3; D gene: NA; clone size: NA
CDR3 DNA: TGTGCCAGCAGTTCCCCAAAGACAGGTTACACCATATATTTT; CDR3 protein: CASSSPKTGYTIYF; V gene: TRBV6-5; J gene: TRBJ1-3; D gene: NA; clone size: NA
CDR3 DNA: TGTGCCAGCAGCTTAGGGGACAGGGGGGGTCAGCCCCAGCATTTT; CDR3 protein: CASSLGDRGGQPQHF; V gene: TRBV7-2; J gene: TRBJ1-5; D gene: TRBD1; clone size: NA
CDR3 DNA: TGCACCAGCGTCTGGATAGCGGGAGGGAATAACGAGCAGTACTTC; CDR3 protein: CTSVWIAGGNNEQYF; V gene: TRBV1; J gene: TRBJ2-7; D gene: NA; clone size: few
CDR3 DNA: TGTGCCAGCAGTAATCTGGACGGGGGTGAAGCTTTCTTT; CDR3 protein: CASSNLDGGEAFF; V gene: TRBV28; J gene: TRBJ1-1; D gene: NA; clone size: few